This T cell receptor (beta chain) appears in the sequencing data of a study of T cells in Graves' hyperthyroidism and ophthalmopathy. Ten or more counts support this clonotype. Template material for amplifying TCR beta CDR3 regions consisted of RNA transcripts. First-round RT-PCR of the TCR CDR3 relied on the HTBI primer set. TCRdb fed the multiplex PCR reads into MiXCR, producing one record per CDR3 protein. The table records hundreds of thousands of distinct CDR3 sequences, more than 12% of them present only once. Germline values: CDR1 SGHRS, CDR2 YFSETQ. The CDR3 consists of 16 residues. Between the trimmed V and J ends, which lost 0 bases and 0 bases, there was a span of 12 bases.

This chain joins TRBV5-1 and TRBJ1-2; unclear D gene. The TCR comes from a woman aged 50 to 60 with Graves' ophthalmopathy. Sequencing was performed on blood. The CDR3 reads CASSLEAVRSNYGYTF. The CDR3 bases are TGCGCCAGCAGCTTGGAGGCCGTCCGATCTAACTATGGCTACACCTTC.